This TCR beta chain was captured by sequencing in a study of identical twins. Findings and limits, study-wide: Cross-sectional statistical analysis was relied on for the conclusions, without the same donors being followed. The study found excess low generation probability among twin-shared out-of-frame alpha sequences.

As for this clonotype: What it binds is unknown.

This CDR3 comprises 16 residues. V was cut by 5 bases and J by 6 bases, with 21 bases left in between. The germline V gene encodes CDR1 MGHRA and CDR2 YSYEKL. A universal primer site was incorporated via template switching, and the cDNA contained unique molecular identifiers. TCRdb re-derived calls from the 5' RACE reads in MiXCR, one entry per CDR3 protein. The table lists 1.5 million to 2 million distinct CDR3 sequences, around a third of them singletons. This receptor was identified in a newborn girl in good health. J is TRBJ2-3 and V is TRBV4-1; D remains unclear. Sequencing was carried out using cord blood. The CDR3 bases are TGCGCCAGCAGCTTCCCTAGAGGTGGTCCTCATGATACGCAGTATTTT. Translating gives CASSFPRGGPHDTQYF.